The sequence of this TCR beta chain was determined in a study of identical twins. The study, taken as a whole, reports: With beta out-of-frame sequences, excess sharing by twins was weaker.

Turning to this clonotype: No antigen is known for it.

TCRdb fed the 5' RACE reads into MiXCR, producing one record per CDR3 protein. The table includes approximately 620,000 distinct CDR3 sequences, around 8.6% detected once. Germline loops: CDR1 SGHRS, CDR2 YFSETQ. The CDR3 sequence is 15 residues long. Germline trimming cut 0 bases from V and 4 bases from J; bases unmatched to any gene: 4. This same sample was also part of a study on yellow fever vaccine responses in identical twins.

Source material: PBMCs. This TCR derives from a woman aged 18-29 years in good health. The V and J genes are TRBV5-1 and TRBJ2-5; 9 bases line up with TRBD1. Here the CDR3 DNA reads TGCGCCAGCAGCTTGGATGACAGGGGGTTAGAGACCCAGTACTTC. This translates into CASSLDDRGLETQYF.